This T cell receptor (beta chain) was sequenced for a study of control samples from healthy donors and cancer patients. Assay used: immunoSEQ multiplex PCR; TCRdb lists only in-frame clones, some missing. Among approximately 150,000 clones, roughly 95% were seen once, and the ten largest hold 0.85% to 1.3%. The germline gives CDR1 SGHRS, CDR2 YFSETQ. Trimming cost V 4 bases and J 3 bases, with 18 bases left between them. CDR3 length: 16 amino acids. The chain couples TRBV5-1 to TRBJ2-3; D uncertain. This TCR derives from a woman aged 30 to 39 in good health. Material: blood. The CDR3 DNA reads TGCGCCAGCAGCCGGACGGCTACCACACGGACAGATACGCAGTATTTT. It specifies CASSRTATTRTDTQYF.